This TCR beta chain was recovered during a study of shared clonotypes between healthy human individuals. Study at large: Donors had three CD4 naive, three CD4 memory, two CD8 naive and one CD8 memory plate apiece.

The assay was immunoSEQ multiplex PCR, and TCRdb's table has in-frame clones only and misses some. The profile covers approximately 1.5 million clones, with 98% appearing a single time and approximately 0.38% taken by the ten largest. J gave up 4 bases and V 3 bases, and 8 bases lay outside the gene matches. Germline CDR1 is MNHEY and CDR2 is SMNVEV (reference sequence). The CDR3 contains 16 residues. The sequence came from a man aged 25 to 40 in good health. The sequenced sample consisted of naive CD4+ T cells sorted from blood. Subset noted: CD45RA+ positively selected. The V gene is TRBV27, the J gene TRBJ2-3; TRBD1 aligns across 9 bases. The CDR3 sequence: CASSFRDRDSADTQYF. In DNA, the CDR3 is TGTGCCAGCAGTTTCCGGGACAGGGATTCCGCAGATACGCAGTATTTT.